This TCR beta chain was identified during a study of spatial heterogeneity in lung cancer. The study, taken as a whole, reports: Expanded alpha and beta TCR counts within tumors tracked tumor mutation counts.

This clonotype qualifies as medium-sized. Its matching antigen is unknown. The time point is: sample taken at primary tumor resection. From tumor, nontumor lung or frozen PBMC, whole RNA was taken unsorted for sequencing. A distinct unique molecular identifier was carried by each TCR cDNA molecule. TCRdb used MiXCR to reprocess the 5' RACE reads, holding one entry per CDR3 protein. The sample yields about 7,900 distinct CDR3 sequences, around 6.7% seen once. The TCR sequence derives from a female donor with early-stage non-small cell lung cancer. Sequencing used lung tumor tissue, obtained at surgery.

The CDR3 bases are TGTGCCAGCAGTAATAATGAAAAACTGTTTTTT. Translation gives CASSNNEKLFF. J is TRBJ1-4 and V is TRBV12-3 or TRBV12-4; D gene uncertain. Deletions cut 5 bases from V and 4 bases from J, with 2 bases between. The CDR3 runs 11 residues.